These 10 T cell receptor beta chains share one sample of origin, sequenced in a study of blood T cell repertoires in COVID-19. Repertoires were generated with immunoSEQ multiplex PCR, while TCRdb's copy carries only in-frame clones and drops some. The sample contains about 86,000 clones, around 82% of which appear only once. The specimen was peripheral blood. The receptors shown here come from an elderly woman with acute or convalescent COVID-19.

This clone was found a few times. V usage is TRBV6-5 and J usage is TRBJ1-6; TRBD1 aligns across 8 bases. Germline trimming cut 6 bases from V and 6 bases from J; bases unmatched to any gene: 7. The germline CDR1 and CDR2 sequences are MNHEY and SVGAGI. The CDR3 runs 15 residues. CDR3 in DNA: TGTGCCAGCAGACCCGCAGGGGGCTCTAATTCACCCCTCCACTTT. It yields the protein CASRPAGGSNSPLHF.

The gene calls are TRBV18 and TRBJ1-1, with unresolved D. The length of the CDR3 is 13 residues. Trimming pared 3 bases from V and 4 bases from J, leaving 9 bases between. The germline V gene has CDR1 KGHSH and CDR2 LQKENI. The CDR3 nucleotides read TGTGCCAGCTCACCGGGGAGGAGCACTGAAGCTTTCTTT. Amino acid sequence: CASSPGRSTEAFF.

The CDR3 sequence is CASSIAGTGDYEQYF. CDR3 DNA: TGTGCCAGTAGTATCGCCGGGACAGGAGATTACGAGCAGTACTTC. The rearrangement links TRBV19 to TRBJ2-7, with 8 positions matching TRBD1. The germline CDR1 and CDR2 sequences are LNHDA and SQIVND (reference sequence). After removal of 3 bases from V and 4 bases from J, the junction contained 8 bases not matched to a gene. The CDR3 is 15 residues long.

The J gene is TRBJ1-6, the V gene TRBV5-1, with TRBD1 matching 7 bases. This CDR3 region has 14 residues. Looked up from germline, CDR1 is SGHRS and CDR2 is YFSETQ. With V trimmed by 3 bases and J by 13 bases, 10 bases remained unmatched. CDR3 bases: TGCGCCAGCAGCTCCGGGACAGACCCTTTCCCCCTCCACTTT. It specifies CASSSGTDPFPLHF.

The chain combines TRBV5-4 with TRBJ1-4, with 11 nucleotides matching TRBD1. The CDR3 has 16 residues. Germline values: CDR1 SGHNT, CDR2 YYREEE (reference sequence). V shed 4 bases, J shed 7 bases, and the junction held 9 bases outside the gene matches. CDR3 amino acids: CASSTGQGAVFEKLFF. In nucleotides, the CDR3 is TGTGCCAGCAGCACCGGACAGGGGGCGGTTTTTGAAAAACTGTTTTTT.

V gene TRBV6-5 combines with J gene TRBJ2-5, with 7 bases matching TRBD1. J gave up 5 bases and V 0 bases, and 3 bases lay outside the gene matches. CDR3 length: 14 amino acids. Per germline, CDR1 MNHEY and CDR2 SVGAGI. The CDR3 region is CASSYSTGEETQYF. In DNA, the CDR3 is TGTGCCAGCAGTTACTCTACAGGGGAGGAGACCCAGTACTTC.

V is TRBV9 and J is TRBJ2-1, with 10 nucleotides matching TRBD2. Trimming at V came to 0 bases and at J to 4 bases, leaving 7 bases not matched to a gene. This CDR3 has 17 residues. Germline CDR1 reads SGDLS; CDR2 reads YYNGEE. The CDR3 spells CASSVAASGSLYNEQFF. The CDR3 DNA follows: TGTGCCAGCAGCGTAGCGGCTAGCGGGAGCCTTTACAATGAGCAGTTCTTC.

The chain joins TRBV3-1 (or the pseudogene TRBV3-2) to TRBJ2-6, with 7 bases that match TRBD1. CDR3 length: 16 amino acids. V lost 4 bases and J lost 0; bases outside the gene matches: 3. Germline assignment: CDR1 LGHDT and CDR2 YNNKEL (reference sequence). CDR3 coding DNA: TGTGCCAGCAGCCCTTGGGACAGCTCTGGGGCCAACGTCCTGACTTTC. Amino acid sequence: CASSPWDSSGANVLTF.

The chain uses TRBV4-1 and TRBJ1-1; TRBD1 matches 9 bases. The CDR3 is 15 amino acids. CDR1 and CDR2 from the germline V gene are MGHRA and YSYEKL. Trimming cost V 4 bases and J 7 bases; bases outside gene matches: 10. CDR3 region: CASSLVQGAEDEAFF. CDR3 DNA: TGCGCCAGCAGCCTAGTACAGGGGGCTGAGGATGAAGCTTTCTTT.

V and J are TRBV5-4 and TRBJ2-7, with a weak D call TRBD2 (5 bases). The CDR3 runs to 13 residues. V lost 3 bases and J lost 7, with 14 bases in between. Per germline, CDR1 SGHNT and CDR2 YYREEE (reference sequence). The DNA of the CDR3 is TGTGCCAGCAGCTCGGATGAAACGGGGGAGCAGTACTTC. Its translation is CASSSDETGEQYF.